There are a few counts of the clone carrying this T cell receptor beta chain. Data came from immunoSEQ multiplex PCR; TCRdb stores just in-frame clones and leaves some out. Altogether some 95,000 clones are present, roughly 92% being singletons, with the ten largest covering about 3%. This specimen belongs to a study of T cell changes during pregnancy in multiple sclerosis. This CDR3 is 13 amino acids long. V was pared by 5 bases and J by 3 bases, with 11 bases between. Germline CDR1 is MNHEY and CDR2 is SVGAGI. J is TRBJ2-7 and V is TRBV6-5, with D unresolved. The input for sequencing was peripheral blood, taken in the first trimester of pregnancy. The source of this sequence is a female donor with multiple sclerosis, enrolled in a pregnancy study. The DNA of the CDR3 is TGTGCCAGCAGTCCCCGGGTTGACTACGAGCAGTACTTC. This codes for CASSPRVDYEQYF.